This T cell receptor beta chain was captured in a study of human T cells and chemical hapten exposure. Study information: Skin of the upper inner arm, roughly 2 cm by roughly 2 cm, received 2% DPC for sensitization. Regarding the study as a whole: TCRs above 1 in 1000 frequency did not change with DPC sensitization.

This clonotype was seen at least ten times. No antigen is known for it. Each cDNA molecule in the library carried unique molecular identifiers. A single record per CDR3 protein comes from TCRdb applying MiXCR to the RACE reads. This table holds 120,000 or so distinct CDR3 sequences, approximately 13% found once. The CDR3 length is 16 residues. Germline loops: CDR1 SGHTA, CDR2 FQGTGA. J was trimmed by 6 bases and V by 2 bases; bases with no gene match: 9. Indicated time point: pre-sensitization, week 0. Treatment described: therapeutic diphenylcyclopropenone sensitization with weekly scalp DPC. Unfractionated whole blood yielded the extracted total RNA.

This TCR derives from a woman aged 18-29 years with alopecia areata. Some clones in this sample may be carry-over from other donors' samples. This chain connects TRBV7-3 to TRBJ2-3, with 9 bases that match TRBD1. The sequencing used whole blood, collected in connection with sensitization to the hapten diphenylcyclopropenone (DPC). The CDR3, as DNA: TGTGCCAGCAGCTTATACGGGACAGGGCGGAGTGATACGCAGTATTTT. This gives the protein CASSLYGTGRSDTQYF.